The clone carrying this TCR beta chain was seen a handful of times. The antigen remains undetermined. The CDR3 has 13 residues. Germline values: CDR1 SGHDT, CDR2 YYEEEE. Trimming stripped 2 bases from V and 9 bases from J, with 9 bases between. TCRdb fed the reads into MiXCR, producing one record per CDR3 protein. The sample records 550,000 to 700,000 distinct CDR3 sequences, around 40% being singletons. The data are from a study of T cell repertoires in cytomegalovirus infection. Study results and limitations: Using cumulative public TCR beta family frequency, the authors identified those who carried CMV together with the relevant HLA. Dominant in the ex vivo response were TCR beta clonotypes restricted by HLA-C and specific for CMV.

The source was cultured PBMCs, collected from culture after CMV antigen stimulation. The chain links TRBV5-6 to TRBJ1-6; D might be TRBD1 (5 bases). This TCR derives from a human donor in good health (CMV status not recorded). Some clones in this sample may be carry-over from other donors' samples. The CDR3 sequence is CASSFGGTSPLHF. The CDR3 DNA reads as TGTGCCAGCAGCTTTGGAGGGACTTCACCCCTCCACTTT.